Listed below are T cell receptor beta chains from one sample, sequenced in a study of T cells in Graves' hyperthyroidism and ophthalmopathy. Using its own MiXCR run on the multiplex PCR reads, TCRdb lists one record per CDR3 protein. The table lists over 250,000 distinct CDR3 sequences, roughly 13% of them singletons. Sequencing was performed on blood. Receptors originate from a woman between 35 and 50 years old with Graves' ophthalmopathy. Each CDR3 is given with its conserved first and last residue. The D gene is left open where the match is weak. Not every row has a clone size; where given, it reads once, few, many or a size class.

v_gene: TRBV29-1
d_gene: TRBD1
abundance: many
j_gene: TRBJ2-3
len: 14
CDR3nt: TGCAGCGCTGAGACAGGGGAAGTGACAGATACGCAGTATTTT
CDR3aa: CSAETGEVTDTQYF

v_gene: TRBV5-1
d_gene: TRBD2
abundance: many
j_gene: TRBJ2-1
len: 15
CDR3nt: TGCGCCAGCAGCCCACTAGCGGGGGGGCCAAGTGAGCAGTTCTTC
CDR3aa: CASSPLAGGPSEQFF

v_gene: TRBV6-1
d_gene: .
abundance: few
j_gene: TRBJ2-7
len: 15
CDR3nt: TGTGCCAGCAGTCCACCTATGTCAGGGCTCGGCGAGCAGTACTTC
CDR3aa: CASSPPMSGLGEQYF

v_gene: TRBV7-2
d_gene: .
abundance: many
j_gene: TRBJ2-3
len: 14
CDR3nt: TGTGCCAGCAGCTGGGGACACGCATCAGATACGCAGTATTTT
CDR3aa: CASSWGHASDTQYF

v_gene: TRBV5-4
d_gene: .
abundance: .
j_gene: TRBJ2-5
len: 13
CDR3nt: TGTGCCAGCAGCCGCTGGTTCCAAGAGACCCAGTACTTC
CDR3aa: CASSRWFQETQYF

v_gene: TRBV5-1
d_gene: .
abundance: .
j_gene: TRBJ2-4
len: 14
CDR3nt: TGCGCCAGCAGCCAGGATCTAGCCAAAAACATTCAGTACTTC
CDR3aa: CASSQDLAKNIQYF

v_gene: TRBV6-2/TRBV6-3
d_gene: TRBD2
abundance: many
j_gene: TRBJ2-1
len: 16
CDR3nt: TGTGCCAGCAGCGGACTAGCGGCTGCCTCCTACAATGAGCAGTTCTTC
CDR3aa: CASSGLAAASYNEQFF

v_gene: TRBV5-6
d_gene: .
abundance: .
j_gene: TRBJ1-6
len: 15
CDR3nt: TGTGCCAGCAGCTTGGGACAGTTGGTAAATTCACCCCTCCACTTT
CDR3aa: CASSLGQLVNSPLHF

v_gene: TRBV18
d_gene: .
abundance: .
j_gene: TRBJ2-1
len: 19
CDR3nt: TGTGCCAGCTCACCGGACGTCGGATCCCTCATCTCACCTTACAATGAGCAGTTCTTC
CDR3aa: CASSPDVGSLISPYNEQFF

v_gene: TRBV18
d_gene: TRBD1
abundance: few
j_gene: TRBJ2-7
len: 15
CDR3nt: TGTGCCAGCTCCTCCCGGGACAGGGTGTTTTACGAGCAGTACTTC
CDR3aa: CASSSRDRVFYEQYF

v_gene: TRBV5-6
d_gene: .
abundance: many
j_gene: TRBJ1-4
len: 13
CDR3nt: TGTGCCAGCAGCTCCCTAACTAATGAAAAACTGTTTTTT
CDR3aa: CASSSLTNEKLFF

v_gene: TRBV28
d_gene: .
abundance: many
j_gene: TRBJ2-2
len: 14
CDR3nt: TGTGCCAGCAGTCCACCGAGTTTGACCGGGGAGCTGTTTTTT
CDR3aa: CASSPPSLTGELFF

v_gene: TRBV20-1
d_gene: .
abundance: .
j_gene: TRBJ1-1
len: 13
CDR3nt: TGCAGTGCCCTACCCCCGGGGCAGACCAAAGCTTTCTTT
CDR3aa: CSALPPGQTKAFF

v_gene: TRBV2
d_gene: .
abundance: many
j_gene: TRBJ2-5
len: 12
CDR3nt: TGTGCCAGCAGTTGGACACAAGAGACCCAGTACTTC
CDR3aa: CASSWTQETQYF

v_gene: TRBV3-1
d_gene: .
abundance: many
j_gene: TRBJ2-7
len: 12
CDR3nt: TGTGCCAGCAGCCAAGTAGCCCACGAGCAGTACTTC
CDR3aa: CASSQVAHEQYF

v_gene: TRBV7-9
d_gene: .
abundance: .
j_gene: TRBJ2-6
len: 20
CDR3nt: TGTGCCAGCAGCTTACTCTCAGGAGGGGTGACGGCGGCAGGGGCCAACGTCCTGACTTTC
CDR3aa: CASSLLSGGVTAAGANVLTF

v_gene: TRBV12-3/TRBV12-4
d_gene: .
abundance: many
j_gene: TRBJ2-7
len: 16
CDR3nt: TGTGCCAGCAGTCAAGGGGCGGGACAGCTCTCCTACGAGCAGTACTTC
CDR3aa: CASSQGAGQLSYEQYF

v_gene: TRBV20-1
d_gene: TRBD1
abundance: many
j_gene: TRBJ1-2
len: 13
CDR3nt: TGCAGTGCTAGTCGGGGGACAGGGTATGGCTACACCTTC
CDR3aa: CSASRGTGYGYTF

v_gene: TRBV2
d_gene: TRBD1
abundance: many
j_gene: TRBJ1-5
len: 14
CDR3nt: TGTGCCAGCAGGGAAGGGACAGGGGTTCAGCCCCAGCATTTT
CDR3aa: CASREGTGVQPQHF

v_gene: TRBV30
d_gene: TRBD2
abundance: many
j_gene: TRBJ2-1
len: 13
CDR3nt: TGTGCCTGGACTAGCGGGAGGGACAATGAGCAGTTCTTC
CDR3aa: CAWTSGRDNEQFF

v_gene: TRBV6-1
d_gene: .
abundance: many
j_gene: TRBJ1-2
len: 13
CDR3nt: TGTGCCAGCAGAGCCGGGAGCCGCGAGGGCTACACCTTC
CDR3aa: CASRAGSREGYTF

v_gene: TRBV19
d_gene: .
abundance: .
j_gene: TRBJ1-6
len: 15
CDR3nt: TGTGCCAGTAGTCCCCAGTGGGCGGGTAATTCACCCCTCCACTTT
CDR3aa: CASSPQWAGNSPLHF

v_gene: TRBV20-1
d_gene: TRBD1
abundance: many
j_gene: TRBJ2-5
len: 15
CDR3nt: TGCAGTGCTAGCCCCGGGACAGGTATTTCTGAGACCCAGTACTTC
CDR3aa: CSASPGTGISETQYF

v_gene: TRBV6-1
d_gene: TRBD2
abundance: few
j_gene: TRBJ2-4
len: 15
CDR3nt: TGTGCCAGCAGCGAGTCGGGACTAGCGGGGAACATTCAGTACTTC
CDR3aa: CASSESGLAGNIQYF

v_gene: TRBV5-1
d_gene: TRBD1
abundance: .
j_gene: TRBJ2-7
len: 15
CDR3nt: TGCGCCAGCAGCTTAACCGGGACAGTCTCCTACGAGCAGTACTTC
CDR3aa: CASSLTGTVSYEQYF

v_gene: TRBV7-9
d_gene: .
abundance: .
j_gene: TRBJ2-3
len: 13
CDR3nt: TGTGTCAGCAGCTTCCGGGCGTCGGATACGCAGTATTTT
CDR3aa: CVSSFRASDTQYF

v_gene: TRBV24-1
d_gene: TRBD2
abundance: many
j_gene: TRBJ2-1
len: 16
CDR3nt: TGTGCCACCAGTGATCCCTCGGGGGGAGAGTGGAATGAGCAGTTCTTC
CDR3aa: CATSDPSGGEWNEQFF

v_gene: TRBV7-9
d_gene: .
abundance: .
j_gene: TRBJ2-3
len: 13
CDR3nt: TGTGCCAGCAGCCCGGACAGTTCAGATACGCAGTATTTT
CDR3aa: CASSPDSSDTQYF

v_gene: TRBV11-2
d_gene: .
abundance: many
j_gene: TRBJ2-3
len: 15
CDR3nt: TGTGCCAGCAGCTTAAATCGGGGGTACACAGATACGCAGTATTTT
CDR3aa: CASSLNRGYTDTQYF